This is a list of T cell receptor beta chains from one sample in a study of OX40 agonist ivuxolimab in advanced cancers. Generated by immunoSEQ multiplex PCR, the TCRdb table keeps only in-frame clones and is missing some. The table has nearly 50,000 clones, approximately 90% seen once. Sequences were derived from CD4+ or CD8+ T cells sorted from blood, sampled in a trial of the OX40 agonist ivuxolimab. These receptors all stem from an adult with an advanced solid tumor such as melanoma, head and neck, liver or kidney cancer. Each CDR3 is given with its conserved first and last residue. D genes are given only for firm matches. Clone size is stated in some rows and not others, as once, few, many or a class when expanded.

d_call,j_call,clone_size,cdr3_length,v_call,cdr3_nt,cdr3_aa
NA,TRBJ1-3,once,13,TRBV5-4,TGTGCCAGCAGCCTCCTCTCTGGAAACACCATATATTTT,CASSLLSGNTIYF
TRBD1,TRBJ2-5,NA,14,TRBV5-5,TGTGCCAGCAGCTTGGGACAGGGCATGGAGACCCAGTACTTC,CASSLGQGMETQYF
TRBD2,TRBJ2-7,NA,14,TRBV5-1,TGCGCCAGCAGCTGGGCGGGGGGGATCTACGAGCAGTACTTC,CASSWAGGIYEQYF
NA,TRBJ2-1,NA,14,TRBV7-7,TGTGCTAGCAGCTTTGACCCCGGATCCAATGAGCAGTTCTTC,CASSFDPGSNEQFF
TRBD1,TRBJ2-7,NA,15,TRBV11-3,TGTGCCAGCAGCGCCGGGACAGGGGGCTCCTACGAGCAGTACTTC,CASSAGTGGSYEQYF
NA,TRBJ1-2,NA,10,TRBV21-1,TGTGCCAGCCGGCGGTATGGCTACACCTTC,CASRRYGYTF
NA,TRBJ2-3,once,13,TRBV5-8,TGTGCCAGCAGCTTGAGAGGCACAGATACGCAGTATTTT,CASSLRGTDTQYF
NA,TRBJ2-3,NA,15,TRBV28,TGTGCCAGCAGTCCCCCCGGGACTCGCACAGATACGCAGTATTTT,CASSPPGTRTDTQYF
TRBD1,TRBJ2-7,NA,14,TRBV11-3,TGTGCCAGCAGCTTTCAGGACAGGGTTAACGAGCAGTACTTC,CASSFQDRVNEQYF
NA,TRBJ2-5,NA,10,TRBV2,TGTGCCAGCAGTTCTGAGACCCAGTACTTC,CASSSETQYF
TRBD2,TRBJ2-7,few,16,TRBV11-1,TGTGCCAGCAGCTTAGGAAGCGGGGCCAGCTCCTACGAGCAGTACTTC,CASSLGSGASSYEQYF
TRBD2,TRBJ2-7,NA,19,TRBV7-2,TGTGCCAGCAGCTTCTCATTCCCCGGGCTAGCGGCTAGCTCCTACGAGCAGTACTTC,CASSFSFPGLAASSYEQYF
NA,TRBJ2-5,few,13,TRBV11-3,TGTGCCAGCAGCTTAGGAGGGAGGGAGACCCAGTACTTC,CASSLGGRETQYF
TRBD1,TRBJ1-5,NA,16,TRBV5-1,TGCGCCAGCAGCTTCCAGACAGGGGGTGGCAATCAGCCCCAGCATTTT,CASSFQTGGGNQPQHF
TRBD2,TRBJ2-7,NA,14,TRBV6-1,TGTGCCAGCACGAGCGGGAGGGCCGCGAACGAGCAGTACTTC,CASTSGRAANEQYF
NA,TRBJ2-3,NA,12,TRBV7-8,TGTGCCAGCAGCACAGGCACAGATACGCAGTATTTT,CASSTGTDTQYF
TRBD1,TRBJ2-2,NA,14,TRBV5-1,TGCGCCAGCAGCAGGGACAGGGGGCCCGGGGAGCTGTTTTTT,CASSRDRGPGELFF
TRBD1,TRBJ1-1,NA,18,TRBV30,TGTGCCTGGAGTAACACAAGAACAGGGGGCGGGATGGACACTGAAGCTTTCTTT,CAWSNTRTGGGMDTEAFF
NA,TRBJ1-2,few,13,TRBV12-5,TGTGCTAGTGGTTTGGGACCCACCGTCCGCTACACCTTC,CASGLGPTVRYTF
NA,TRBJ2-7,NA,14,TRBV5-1,TGCGCCAGCAGCGTGGTGGCGACCGACTACGAGCAGTACTTC,CASSVVATDYEQYF
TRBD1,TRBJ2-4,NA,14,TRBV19,TGTGCCAGTAACCCGGACAGGGGAGGAAACATTCAGTACTTC,CASNPDRGGNIQYF
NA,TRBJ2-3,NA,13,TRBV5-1,TGCGCCAGCAGCTTGGAATGGGGGGATACGCAGTATTTT,CASSLEWGDTQYF
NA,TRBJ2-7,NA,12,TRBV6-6,TGTGCCACCCTCGGGGGATCCTACGAGCAGTACTTC,CATLGGSYEQYF
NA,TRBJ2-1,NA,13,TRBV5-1,TGCGCCAGCAGCGGGGCCGGCCGCTATGAGCAGTTCTTC,CASSGAGRYEQFF
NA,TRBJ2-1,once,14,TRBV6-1,TGTGCCAGCGCTTCAGGGCCCTCTTGGAATGAGCAGTTCTTC,CASASGPSWNEQFF
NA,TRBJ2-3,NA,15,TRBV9,TGTGCCAGCAGCGTAGCCCTAGTAGGCACAGATACGCAGTATTTT,CASSVALVGTDTQYF
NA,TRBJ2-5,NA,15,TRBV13,TGTGCCAGCAGCTTAGGCCGCCAGGGGCAAGAGACCCAGTACTTC,CASSLGRQGQETQYF
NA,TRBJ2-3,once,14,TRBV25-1,TGTGCCAGCAGTGAATTTCGGGGATCAGATACGCAGTATTTT,CASSEFRGSDTQYF
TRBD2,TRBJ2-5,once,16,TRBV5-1,TGCGCCAGCAGCTTGACGCTAGCGGGAGCTTTTGAGACCCAGTACTTC,CASSLTLAGAFETQYF
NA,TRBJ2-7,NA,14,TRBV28,TGTGCCAGCAGTTTAGCAGGGATACTCCACGAGCAGTACTTC,CASSLAGILHEQYF
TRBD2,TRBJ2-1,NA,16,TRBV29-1,TGCAGCGTGGGGACTAGCGGGGCAAGCTCCTACAATGAGCAGTTCTTC,CSVGTSGASSYNEQFF
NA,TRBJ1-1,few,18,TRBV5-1,TGCGCCAGCAGCTCAGGGTTTAGAGGGAGACTTATGAACACTGAAGCTTTCTTT,CASSSGFRGRLMNTEAFF
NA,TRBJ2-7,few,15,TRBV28,TGTGCCAGCAGTTTTCCGGCGAGCTGGAGAGGCGAGCAGTACTTC,CASSFPASWRGEQYF
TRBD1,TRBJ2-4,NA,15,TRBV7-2,TGTGCCAGCATGAGGGACAGCCTAGCCAAAAACATTCAGTACTTC,CASMRDSLAKNIQYF
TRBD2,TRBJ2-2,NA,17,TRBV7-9,TGTGCCAGCAGCCAATCCCTAGCGGGAGTGCGGACCGGGGAGCTGTTTTTT,CASSQSLAGVRTGELFF
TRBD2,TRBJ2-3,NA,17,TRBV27,TGTGCCAGCAGTTTCCTGGCCCCCAGCGGGAGTCTTCATACGCAGTATTTT,CASSFLAPSGSLHTQYF
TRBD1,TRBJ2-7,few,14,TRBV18,TGTGCCAGCTCGGACAGAGGGGGCTTTCGCGAGCAGTACTTC,CASSDRGGFREQYF
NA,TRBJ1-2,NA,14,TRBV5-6,TGTGCCAGCAGCTTGCCAGGGGTTAGGAATGGCTACACCTTC,CASSLPGVRNGYTF
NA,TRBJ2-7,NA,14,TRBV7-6,TGTGCCAGCAGCTTAGTACAAGGGTTCGACGAGCAGTACTTC,CASSLVQGFDEQYF
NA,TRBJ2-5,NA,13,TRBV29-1,TGCAGCGTTGTATGGATGGGTGGGGAGACCCAGTACTTC,CSVVWMGGETQYF
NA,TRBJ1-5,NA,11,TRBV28,TGTGCCAGCAGCTCTGGGGAACCCCAGCATTTT,CASSSGEPQHF
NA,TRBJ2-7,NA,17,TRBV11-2,TGTGCCAGCAGCTTAGCTGGTGGTGTCAGGGGCTCCTACGAGCAGTACTTC,CASSLAGGVRGSYEQYF
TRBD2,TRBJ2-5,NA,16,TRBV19,TGTGCCAGTAGTCTGCTAGCGGGAGCCGGGGGAGAGACCCAGTACTTC,CASSLLAGAGGETQYF
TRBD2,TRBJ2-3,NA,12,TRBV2,TGTGCCAGCAGCCGGGGGGCAGATACGCAGTATTTT,CASSRGADTQYF
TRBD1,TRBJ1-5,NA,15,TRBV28,TGTGCCAGCAGTCCCTCCGACAGGGCTAATCAGCCCCAGCATTTT,CASSPSDRANQPQHF
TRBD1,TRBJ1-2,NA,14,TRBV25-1,TGTGCCAGCAGTGAACGGGACAGGGGGCTCGGCTACACCTTC,CASSERDRGLGYTF
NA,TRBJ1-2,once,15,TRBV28,TGTGCCAGCAGTTTCCCCACACGGGGAAACTATGGCTACACCTTC,CASSFPTRGNYGYTF
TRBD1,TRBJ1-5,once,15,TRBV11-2,TGTGCCAGCAGCTCAGGGACAGGGCGCAATCAGCCCCAGCATTTT,CASSSGTGRNQPQHF
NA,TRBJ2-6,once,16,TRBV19,TGTGCCAGCAACCGGGACGCCAGCTCTGGGGCCAACGTCCTGACTTTC,CASNRDASSGANVLTF
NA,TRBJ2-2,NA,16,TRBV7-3,TGTGCCAGCAGCCCTGGGTTTGGGCATAACACCGGGGAGCTGTTTTTT,CASSPGFGHNTGELFF
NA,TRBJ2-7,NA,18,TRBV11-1,TGTGCCAGCAGCAACGGGTTTAACTTCTTAAACTCATCCTACGAGCAGTACTTC,CASSNGFNFLNSSYEQYF
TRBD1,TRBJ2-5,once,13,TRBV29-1,TGCAGCGTCCCAGAGGGGGCGCAGGAGACCCAGTACTTC,CSVPEGAQETQYF
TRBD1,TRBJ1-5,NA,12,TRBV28,TGTGCCCAGGGGGTTAGCAATCAGCCCCAGCATTTT,CAQGVSNQPQHF
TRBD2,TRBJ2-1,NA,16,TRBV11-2,TGTGCCAGCAGCTCCCTAGCGGGAAGGGGTTCCAATGAGCAGTTCTTC,CASSSLAGRGSNEQFF
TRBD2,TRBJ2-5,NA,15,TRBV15,TGTGCCACCAGCAGAGAGGTCGGGAGGAGGGAGACCCAGTACTTC,CATSREVGRRETQYF